The source of this TCR beta chain is a study of blood T cell repertoires in COVID-19. This clone appeared once. The V gene's germline CDR1 is LGHNA and CDR2 YSLEER. V gave up 1 base and J gave up 0 bases, with 11 bases separating them. This CDR3 has 16 residues. The protocol was immunoSEQ multiplex PCR, while the TCRdb copy is restricted to in-frame clones and leaves out a portion. This sample has nearly 350,000 clones, with 88% found just once. The receptor comes from a woman in her 70s with COVID-19, enrolled during active disease. This rearrangement joins TRBV4-3 to TRBJ2-3, with no clear D. The specimen sequenced was peripheral blood. CDR3 bases: TGCGCCAGCAGCCAAGTAGCCGGCTCGAGCACAGATACGCAGTATTTT. It translates to CASSQVAGSSTDTQYF.